This T cell receptor beta chain is drawn from a study of T-cell memory formation after mild COVID-19. As for the study in general: The two donors had largely donor-specific TCR clusters.

TCRdb processed the 5' RACE reads anew with MiXCR; each CDR3 protein has one entry. This table has under 600,000 distinct CDR3 sequences, about 22% appearing once. Study-wide findings and caveats: From day 15 to 85, contracting clones were balanced between CD4 and CD8, whereas later expanders leaned toward CD4+.

The V and J ends lost 3 bases and 8 bases, in that order; junction bases with no gene match: 8. The CDR3 consists of 14 residues. CDR1 and CDR2 (germline): KGHDR, SFDVKD. This clonotype was observed a few times. Its target is unknown. The chain is built from TRBV24-1 and TRBJ1-2; 7 positions match TRBD1. This receptor was obtained from an adult woman who had mild COVID-19 (a few samples of this study predate the infection). Cell type and time point are not known. Sequencing was performed on PBMCs or a T cell subset sorted from them (not recorded which). CDR3 amino acids: CATSDRDSLRGYTF. CDR3 DNA sequence: TGTGCCACCAGTGATCGGGACAGCCTGAGGGGCTACACCTTC.